Following are 18 T cell receptor beta chains from one sample sequenced in a study of shared clonotypes between healthy human individuals. The table came from immunoSEQ multiplex PCR; TCRdb's copy has only in-frame clones and leaves some out. This sample yields about 600,000 clones, of which roughly 97% are seen a single time; around 0.06% belongs to the top ten. The material sequenced was naive CD4+ T cells sorted from blood. Specified subset: CD45RA+ positively selected. The source of these receptors is a young woman in good health.

The chain couples TRBV18 to TRBJ1-2; 9 positions agree with TRBD1. V gave up 3 bases and J gave up 2 bases; unmatched junction bases: 10. Germline CDR1 is KGHSH and CDR2 is LQKENI. The CDR3 covers 17 residues. CDR3 nucleotide sequence: TGTGCCAGCTCACCTAATACCTGGACAGGGGACAACTATGGCTACACCTTC. This codes for CASSPNTWTGDNYGYTF.

The chain links TRBV7-9 to TRBJ2-5; a possible D gene is TRBD2 (5 bases). This CDR3 comprises 14 residues. Trimming cost V 2 bases and J 5 bases, with 12 bases left between them. Per the germline V gene, CDR1 is SEHNR and CDR2 is FQNEAQ (reference sequence). The chain's CDR3 is CASSLSRSGETQYF. The CDR3 region has the DNA TGTGCCAGCAGCTTATCCAGATCGGGGGAGACCCAGTACTTC.

Of note for this clone: The junction departs from the called germline gene at one end, perhaps through a read error. The chain couples TRBV2 to TRBJ2-1; 11 nucleotides align to TRBD2. The CDR3 loop spans 13 amino acids. CDR1 SNHLY and CDR2 FYNNEI come from the germline V gene. The CDR3 bases are TGTGCCAGCGGCGGACTAGCGGGCTCCCGGGGGATCTTC. It translates to CASGGLAGSRGIF. Looking up the rest from reference TRBV2 and TRBJ2-1 gives the full variable domain: EPEVTQTPSHQVTQMGQEVILRCVPISNHLYFYWYRQILGQKVEFLVSFYNNEISEKSEIFDDQFSVERPDGSNFTLKIRSTKLEDSAMYFCASGGLAGSRGIFGPGTRLTVL.

The chain joins TRBV9 to TRBJ1-1, with unresolved D. The germline CDR1 and CDR2 sequences are SGDLS and YYNGEE. V was pared by 3 bases and J by 3 bases, with 15 bases between. CDR3 length: 15 amino acids. The DNA of the CDR3 is TGTGCCAGCAGCGCCCGGGCAACCTTTGACACTGAAGCTTTCTTT. Protein: CASSARATFDTEAFF.

The rearrangement links TRBV28 to TRBJ2-1; 10 bases agree with TRBD2. Germline-derived CDR1 and CDR2 are MDHEN and SYDVKM. This CDR3 has 15 residues. J gave up 6 bases and V 2 bases, and 4 bases lay outside the gene matches. The CDR3 region is CASSLVLAGVNEQFF. The CDR3 DNA sequence: TGTGCCAGCAGTTTAGTGCTAGCGGGAGTCAATGAGCAGTTCTTC.

This clone has just one count. The rearrangement uses TRBV9 and TRBJ1-2; the D is unclear. The V gene lost 3 bases and the J gene lost 8 bases, with 20 bases spanning the gap. Looked up from germline, CDR1 is SGDLS and CDR2 is YYNGEE. The CDR3 is 15 amino acids. This CDR3 reads CASSARGSPPGGYTF. The CDR3 DNA follows: TGTGCCAGCAGCGCCCGAGGCAGCCCGCCTGGCGGCTACACCTTC. Together with reference TRBV9 and TRBJ1-2, the CDR3 gives the full variable domain: DSGVTQTPKHLITATGQRVTLRCSPRSGDLSVYWYQQSLDQGLQFLIQYYNGEERAKGNILERFSAQQFPDLHSELNLSSLELGDSALYFCASSARGSPPGGYTFGSGTRLTVV.

The rearrangement uses TRBV6-1 and TRBJ2-1; a possible D gene is TRBD2 (6 bases). The length of the CDR3 is 13 residues. V was trimmed by 3 bases and J by 9 bases, leaving 12 bases between them. Per the germline V gene, CDR1 is MNHNS and CDR2 is SASEGT. In DNA, the CDR3 is TGTGCCAGCAGTGAGCGGGAAAAGGTTGAGCAGTTCTTC. Residues: CASSEREKVEQFF.

V usage is TRBV19 and J usage is TRBJ1-4, with a possible D match to TRBD1 (5 bases). CDR3 length: 17 amino acids. Looked up from germline, CDR1 is LNHDA and CDR2 is SQIVND (reference sequence). Trimming removed 2 bases from V and 1 base from J, with 14 bases in between. The CDR3 region has the DNA TGTGCCAGTAGTATAAAATCCAAGGGACTAACTAATGAAAAACTGTTTTTT. It codes for CASSIKSKGLTNEKLFF.

The chain couples TRBV6-4 to TRBJ2-2; 11 nucleotides align to TRBD2. Germline lookup yields CDR1 MRHNA and CDR2 SNTAGT. The trim removed 0 bases at V and 6 bases at J, leaving 0 bases unmatched. The CDR3 has 15 residues. The DNA for the CDR3 is TGTGCCAGCAGTGACTCGGGACTAGCGGCCGGGGAGCTGTTTTTT. Its protein product is CASSDSGLAAGELFF.

CDR3 sequence (DNA): TGTGCCAGCAGCCCCCTGTGGGCGAGCAATCAGCCCCAGCATTTT. Its translation: CASSPLWASNQPQHF. The chain is built from TRBV5-8 and TRBJ1-5; D not certain. From germline, CDR1 is SGHTS and CDR2 YDEGEE. The V and J ends lost 4 bases and 1 base respectively, with 12 bases between them. The CDR3 is made up of 15 amino acids.

In its sample, this clone was seen once. The V call is TRBV29-1, the J call TRBJ2-3; D not certain. There are 13 residues in the CDR3. Per germline, CDR1 SQVTM and CDR2 ANQGSEA. Trimming shortened V by 7 bases and J by 6 bases, and 17 bases separated the two germline ends. The CDR3 protein is CSAPDLGGDTQYF. For the CDR3, the DNA is TGCAGCGCCCCGGACCTTGGTGGGGATACGCAGTATTTT.

This clone was counted a single time. This chain links TRBV5-1 with TRBJ1-3; D is unresolved. V gave up 0 bases and J gave up 2 bases, with 9 bases separating them. The CDR3 has 15 amino acids. Germline CDR1 is SGHRS and CDR2 is YFSETQ. The CDR3 DNA is TGCGCCAGCAGCTTGGACCCCGGGACTGGAAACACCATATATTTT. The encoded protein is CASSLDPGTGNTIYF.

V gene TRBV2 combines with J gene TRBJ2-7; 11 bases fit TRBD2. This CDR3 has 17 residues. Trimming took 1 base from V and 0 from J; bases not matched to a gene: 5. Germline V gene data show CDR1 as SNHLY and CDR2 as FYNNEI. The CDR3 is CASSEVGLADYSYEQYF. CDR3 bases: TGTGCCAGCAGTGAAGTGGGACTAGCGGACTACTCCTACGAGCAGTACTTC.

The V gene is TRBV14, the J gene TRBJ2-3; no definite D call. The CDR3 is 15 amino acids. Looked up from germline, CDR1 is SGHDN and CDR2 is FVKESK. V gave up 1 base and J gave up 8 bases, with 16 bases separating them. Here the CDR3 reads CASSQVGLRWRTQYF. CDR3 nucleotide sequence: TGTGCCAGCAGCCAAGTAGGGCTCCGGTGGCGTACGCAGTATTTT.

The chain uses TRBV9 and TRBJ1-5; D is unresolved. Germline lookup yields CDR1 SGDLS and CDR2 YYNGEE. Between the trimmed V and J ends, which lost 4 bases and 0 bases, there was a span of 11 bases. The CDR3 contains 15 residues. The CDR3, as DNA: TGTGCCAGCAGCTCCTCGGGTGATAGCAATCAGCCCCAGCATTTT. This codes for CASSSSGDSNQPQHF.

The gene calls are TRBV6-5 and TRBJ2-3; TRBD2 matches at 10 bases. This CDR3 comprises 14 residues. V lost 8 bases, J lost 9 bases, and 11 bases stayed unmatched. Germline CDR1 is MNHEY and CDR2 is SVGAGI. CDR3 bases: TGTGCCAGCCGACCTAGCGGGAGCTCCGCGACGCAGTATTTT. Protein product: CASRPSGSSATQYF.

This clone was counted a single time. V usage is TRBV6-1 and J usage is TRBJ2-5; D perhaps matches TRBD2 (5 bases). This CDR3 is built from 17 residues. V dropped 3 bases and J dropped 2 bases, with 19 bases sitting between them. Germline lookup yields CDR1 MNHNS and CDR2 SASEGT. The CDR3 sequence is CASSDVGVRGPQETQYF. The DNA for the CDR3 is TGTGCCAGCAGTGATGTCGGGGTAAGAGGGCCACAAGAGACCCAGTACTTC.

Worth noting for this clone: The identical CDR3 is also encoded by other nucleotide sequences in the sample. The V gene is TRBV6-4, the J gene TRBJ2-1; 10 nucleotides agree with TRBD2. Germline V gives CDR1 MRHNA, CDR2 SNTAGT. This CDR3 has 20 residues. V was pared by 2 bases and J by 6 bases, with 19 bases of the junction left unmatched. The CDR3 region has the DNA TGTGCCAGCAGTGACCAACTAAGACTAGCGGGTCCGATGGGTCTCAATGAGCAGTTCTTC. Translating it yields CASSDQLRLAGPMGLNEQFF.